This TCR beta chain was retrieved from a study of blood T cell repertoires in COVID-19. The table came from immunoSEQ multiplex PCR; TCRdb's copy has only in-frame clones and leaves some out. This table has some 240,000 clones, 88% appearing once. This sequence originates from a middle-aged woman who had been exposed to COVID-19. What was sequenced was PBMCs or T cells enriched from blood (not recorded which).

The CDR3 loop reads CASSNRAGAPGEQFF. DNA of the CDR3: TGTGCCAGCAGCAATCGAGCGGGAGCCCCAGGAGAGCAGTTCTTC. The rearrangement links TRBV7-2 to TRBJ2-1; 8 nucleotides align to TRBD2. The CDR3 contains 15 residues. Per germline, CDR1 SGHTA and CDR2 FQGNSA. V was pared by 5 bases and J by 10 bases, with 13 bases of the junction left unmatched.